The 27 T cell receptor beta chains below come from one sample, sequenced in a study of blood T cell repertoires in COVID-19. Profiled with immunoSEQ multiplex PCR; TCRdb holds only in-frame clones, not every one. The table lists 75,000 to 85,000 clones, roughly 85% of them singletons. Sample: peripheral blood. The receptor source for this set is a man aged 60 to 75 with COVID-19, enrolled during active disease.

The genes are TRBV19 and TRBJ2-1, with a tentative D call TRBD1 (6 bases). From germline, CDR1 is LNHDA and CDR2 SQIVND (reference sequence). The CDR3 loop spans 13 amino acids. The CDR3 here is CATGHEAYNEQFF. The CDR3 DNA reads as TGTGCAACGGGACACGAGGCGTACAATGAGCAGTTCTTC.

The CDR3: CASSTQIRLTDTQYF. CDR3 DNA sequence: TGTGCCAGTAGTACCCAGATCAGACTTACAGATACGCAGTATTTT. The chain employs TRBV19 and TRBJ2-3; unclear D gene. CDR1 LNHDA and CDR2 SQIVND come from the germline V gene (reference sequence). This CDR3 contains 15 residues. V was shortened by 4 bases and J by 3 bases, with 14 bases between the two germline ends.

The J gene is TRBJ2-3, the V gene TRBV14; TRBD1 agrees at 7 bases. Germline CDR1 and CDR2: SGHDN and FVKESK. The CDR3 contains 15 residues. V shed 4 bases and J 3 bases; nucleotides not matched to a gene: 7. Here the CDR3 reads CASSPYRGLTDTQYF. DNA of the CDR3: TGTGCCAGCAGCCCATACAGGGGTTTGACAGATACGCAGTATTTT.

This chain joins TRBV6-5 and TRBJ2-7; tentatively, D is TRBD2 (6 bases). Germline V gene lookup returns CDR1 MNHEY and CDR2 SVGAGI. Deletions cut 2 bases from V and 4 bases from J, with 6 bases between. This CDR3 spans 12 amino acids. CDR3 nucleotide sequence: TGTGCCAGCAGTTACCGGGGGTACGAGCAGTACTTC. Translation: CASSYRGYEQYF.

The count of this clone is one. The chain employs TRBV11-3 and TRBJ2-2, with a tentative D call TRBD1 (6 bases). Trimming removed 0 bases from V and 2 bases from J, with 10 bases in between. The CDR3 is 16 amino acids. Germline V CDR1 and CDR2: SGHNT, YENEEA. CDR3 region: CASSLDWGQNTGELFF. The CDR3 DNA follows: TGTGCCAGCAGCTTAGATTGGGGACAAAACACCGGGGAGCTGTTTTTT.

The J gene is TRBJ1-1, the V gene TRBV5-5; D is ambiguous. This CDR3 has 9 residues. CDR1 is SGHKS and CDR2 is YYEKEE in the germline V gene (reference sequence). Trimming removed 4 bases at V and 8 bases at J, with 3 bases between. In DNA form, the CDR3 reads TGTGCCAGCAGCCAAGAAGCTTTCTTT. It codes for CASSQEAFF. The whole variable domain, remainder taken from reference TRBV5-5 and TRBJ1-1, is DAGVTQSPTHLIKTRGQQVTLRCSPISGHKSVSWYQQVLGQGPQFIFQYYEKEERGRGNFPDRFSARQFPNYSSELNVNALLLGDSALYLCASSQEAFFGQGTRLTVV.

This clone was picked up one time. The rearrangement joins TRBV6-1 to TRBJ2-2, with TRBD2 matching over 8 bases. The trim removed 2 bases at V and 7 bases at J, leaving 6 bases unmatched. CDR1 is MNHNS, CDR2 SASEGT, per germline. This CDR3 spans 15 amino acids. The CDR3: CASSEPGLVIGELFF. For the CDR3, the DNA is TGTGCCAGCAGTGAACCGGGACTAGTGATCGGGGAGCTGTTTTTT.

The V gene is TRBV11-2, the J gene TRBJ2-1, with 8 bases lining up with TRBD2. The CDR3 extends over 14 amino acids. V lost 5 bases and J lost 3; bases outside the gene matches: 3. Germline V lookup: CDR1 SGHAT, CDR2 FQNNGV. CDR3 in amino acids: CASSLSGIYNEQFF. CDR3 nucleotide sequence: TGTGCCAGCAGCCTTAGCGGGATCTACAATGAGCAGTTCTTC.

This chain links TRBV6-5 with TRBJ2-1; TRBD2 matches at 9 bases. Germline values: CDR1 MNHEY, CDR2 SVGAGI. CDR3 size: 15 residues. The V and J ends lost 4 bases and 1 base, in that order; junction bases with no gene match: 2. The chain's CDR3 is CASSLLAGSYNEQFF. The CDR3 DNA sequence: TGTGCCAGCAGTTTGCTAGCGGGATCCTACAATGAGCAGTTCTTC.

The chain recombines TRBV5-1 with TRBJ2-3, with 8 bases aligning to TRBD1. V was clipped by 4 bases and J by 2 bases; unmatched bases: 9. Germline values: CDR1 SGHRS, CDR2 YFSETQ. The CDR3 contains 16 residues. CDR3 amino acids: CASSGTDRGFTDTQYF. CDR3 DNA sequence: TGCGCCAGCAGCGGTACAGACAGGGGCTTCACAGATACGCAGTATTTT.

This chain links TRBV2 with TRBJ1-3; tentatively, D is TRBD1 (6 bases). Germline CDR1 reads SNHLY; CDR2 reads FYNNEI. Trimming removed 6 bases from V and 2 bases from J, with 11 bases in between. The CDR3 runs to 14 residues. The CDR3 here is CASSPGVTGNTIYF. Here the CDR3 DNA reads TGTGCCAGCAGCCCAGGGGTCACTGGAAACACCATATATTTT.

J is TRBJ1-5 and V is TRBV27, with 7 bases that match TRBD1. Unmatched junction bases numbered 5, after V lost 6 bases and J lost 0 bases. The germline CDR1 and CDR2 sequences are MNHEY and SMNVEV (reference sequence). This CDR3 contains 15 residues. The CDR3 nucleotides are TGTGCCAGCAGCTCCGGGACAGATAGCAATCAGCCCCAGCATTTT. It is translated as CASSSGTDSNQPQHF.

V gene TRBV23-1 combines with J gene TRBJ2-7; 10 bases agree with TRBD2. TRBV23-1 is an ORF; its function is uncertain. V shed 1 base and J 4 bases; nucleotides not matched to a gene: 16. The CDR3 is made up of 19 amino acids. The CDR3 nucleotides are TGCGCCAGCAGTCAATTAGATTGTCCAGCTAGCGGGAGTCTGTACGAGCAGTACTTC. It encodes CASSQLDCPASGSLYEQYF.

The chain uses TRBV19 and TRBJ2-2; D gene unclear. V was shortened by 8 bases and J by 3 bases, with 10 bases between the two germline ends. Germline CDR1 LNHDA, CDR2 SQIVND (reference sequence). This CDR3 has 13 residues. The CDR3 loop reads CASSFSDTGELFF. The CDR3 region has the DNA TGTGCCAGTTCTTTTTCGGACACCGGGGAGCTGTTTTTT. Complete variable domain (other parts from reference TRBV19 and TRBJ2-2): DGGITQSPKYLFRKEGQNVTLSCEQNLNHDAMYWYRQDPGQGLRLIYYSQIVNDFQKGDIAEGYSVSREKKESFPLTVTSAQKNPTAFYLCASSFSDTGELFFGEGSRLTVL.

This chain joins TRBV24-1 and TRBJ2-3; 9 bases agree with TRBD2. This CDR3 spans 18 amino acids. The V and J ends lost 5 bases and 4 bases, in that order; junction bases with no gene match: 15. Germline loops: CDR1 KGHDR, CDR2 SFDVKD. The CDR3 here is CATSGRPGLALVADTQYF. CDR3 nucleotide sequence: TGTGCCACCAGTGGAAGACCGGGACTAGCTCTTGTGGCAGATACGCAGTATTTT.

This clone was counted between two and nine times. The V and J genes are TRBV2 and TRBJ2-2, with TRBD1 as a possible D gene (6 bases). From germline, CDR1 is SNHLY and CDR2 FYNNEI. The V end lost 4 bases, the J end lost 8 bases, and 14 bases lay between the germline ends. The CDR3 has 14 residues. CDR3 region: CASSVWTARGELFF. CDR3 in DNA: TGTGCCAGCAGTGTGTGGACAGCCAGGGGGGAGCTGTTTTTT.

This chain connects TRBV30 to TRBJ2-2, with 10 bases aligning to TRBD1. V was pared by 5 bases and J by 4 bases, with 1 base of the junction left unmatched. This CDR3 has 13 residues. Germline CDR1 GTSNPN, CDR2 SVGIG (reference sequence). CDR3 coding DNA: TGTGCCTGGGGGACAGGGGCCACCGGGGAGCTGTTTTTT. Translation gives CAWGTGATGELFF.

This clone has more than one count but fewer than ten. The chain uses TRBV11-2 and TRBJ1-2, with D perhaps TRBD1 (6 bases). Germline-derived CDR1 and CDR2 are SGHAT and FQNNGV. The CDR3 length is 15 residues. Trimming took off 1 base at V and 3 bases at J, with 12 bases between the two ends. In nucleotides, the CDR3 is TGTGCCAGCAGCTTAGCACAGGGAGTGGACTATGGCTACACCTTC. Protein sequence: CASSLAQGVDYGYTF.

This clone was detected once. This chain uses TRBV28 with TRBJ1-1; no clear D gene. V dropped 3 bases and J dropped 2 bases, with 10 bases sitting between them. CDR3 length: 14 amino acids. Germline loops: CDR1 MDHEN, CDR2 SYDVKM. CDR3 amino acids: CASSLLQSNTEAFF. The CDR3 coding sequence is TGTGCCAGCAGTTTGCTACAGAGTAACACTGAAGCTTTCTTT.

This chain joins TRBV10-3 and TRBJ1-5; possibly TRBD1 for D (5 bases). Germline-derived CDR1 and CDR2 are ENHRY and SYGVKD. V was shortened by 3 bases and J by 3 bases, with 12 bases between the two germline ends. This CDR3 is built from 15 residues. CDR3 residues: CAISDRGGHNQPQHF. In nucleotides, the CDR3 is TGTGCCATCAGTGACCGCGGGGGTCACAATCAGCCCCAGCATTTT.

The chain has TRBV30 and TRBJ2-6; possibly TRBD2 for D (6 bases). This CDR3 has 16 amino acids. Germline V lookup: CDR1 GTSNPN, CDR2 SVGIG (reference sequence). V was pared by 5 bases and J by 0 bases, with 14 bases between. The CDR3 coding sequence is TGTGCCTGGGCCGGTGGAGGGGACTCTGGGGCCAACGTCCTGACTTTC. Amino acid sequence: CAWAGGGDSGANVLTF. The variable domain in full, completed from reference TRBV30 and TRBJ2-6, reads SQTIHQWPATLVQPVGSPLSLECTVEGTSNPNLYWYRQAAGRGLQLLFYSVGIGQISSEVPQNLSASRPQDRQFILSSKKLLLSDSGFYLCAWAGGGDSGANVLTFGAGSRLTVL.

In this sample, this clone turned up once. The rearrangement joins TRBV3-1 (or the pseudogene TRBV3-2) to TRBJ2-5; 12 bases agree with TRBD1. From germline, CDR1 is LGHDT and CDR2 YNNKEL (reference sequence). Trimming removed 4 bases from V and 5 bases from J; junction bases left unmatched: 5. The CDR3 covers 15 residues. The CDR3: CASSPGTGGVETQYF. As DNA, the CDR3 is TGTGCCAGCAGCCCCGGGACAGGGGGCGTTGAGACCCAGTACTTC.

Here the CDR3 DNA reads TGTGCCAGCAGAATGTGGGGGACAGGGGTGAACACTGAAGCTTTCTTT. Translation: CASRMWGTGVNTEAFF. V usage is TRBV5-4 and J usage is TRBJ1-1; 10 positions agree with TRBD1. From germline, CDR1 is SGHNT and CDR2 YYREEE (reference sequence). V trimming: 5 bases; J trimming: 0 bases; junction bases outside the gene matches: 7. This CDR3 spans 16 amino acids.

The CDR3 sequence: CASSVGGQNHYEQYF. CDR3 bases: TGTGCCAGCAGCGTAGGGGGACAGAACCACTACGAGCAGTACTTC. V gene TRBV9 combines with J gene TRBJ2-7; 7 nucleotides line up with TRBD1. This CDR3 comprises 15 residues. CDR1 SGDLS and CDR2 YYNGEE come from the germline V gene. Germline trimming cut 0 bases from V and 3 bases from J; bases unmatched to any gene: 6.

This clone was seen a few times. The same CDR3 can be traced to other DNA sequences in this sample. V and J are TRBV18 and TRBJ2-7, with no clear D. V lost 6 bases, J lost 0 bases, and 6 bases lay in between. CDR3 length: 12 amino acids. Germline V gene lookup returns CDR1 KGHSH and CDR2 LQKENI. DNA for the CDR3: TGTGCCAGCTCGTTGAGCTCCTACGAGCAGTACTTC. Amino acids: CASSLSSYEQYF.

This clone was seen a single time. The chain has TRBV6-5 and TRBJ1-6; D call uncertain. The CDR3 covers 14 residues. Germline CDR1 reads MNHEY; CDR2 reads SVGAGI. The V gene lost 3 bases and the J gene lost 7 bases, with 10 bases spanning the gap. The DNA of the CDR3 is TGTGCCAGCAGTTATGTTGAGAAAAATTCACCCCTCCACTTT. Translating gives CASSYVEKNSPLHF.

The chain joins TRBV3-1 (or the pseudogene TRBV3-2) to TRBJ1-2; 11 bases are shared with TRBD1. CDR1 and CDR2 (germline): LGHDT, YNNKEL (reference sequence). The CDR3 length is 15 residues. Unmatched junction bases numbered 5, after V lost 4 bases and J lost 4 bases. The DNA of the CDR3 is TGTGCCAGCAGCCGCCGGACAGGGGGCTTCTATGGCTACACCTTC. Protein product: CASSRRTGGFYGYTF.